This is a list of T cell receptor beta chains from one sample in a study of Ad26.COV2.S vaccination and SARS-CoV-2 variants. Clones were read by immunoSEQ multiplex PCR, and TCRdb kept only the in-frame ones, dropping some. The data hold around 400,000 clones, with around 90% observed a single time. The sample here was peripheral blood, taken in a trial of Ad26.COV2.S vaccine versus placebo. The receptors originated from a person aged 18-65 years who received the Ad26.COV2.S COVID-19 vaccine or a placebo. The CDR3 runs from the conserved cysteine through the conserved F or W. A D gene is named only where the DNA matches it firmly. Clone size, where shown, is once, few, many, or a class for clones that have expanded.

cdr3_aa | cdr3_nt | v_call | d_call | j_call | clone_size | cdr3_length
CASSRADRGHEQFF | TGTGCCAGCAGCCGAGCCGACAGGGGCCATGAGCAGTTCTTC | TRBV7-8 | TRBD1 | TRBJ2-1 | NA | 14
CASSLGGGEQYF | TGTGCCAGCAGCTTAGGAGGGGGCGAGCAGTACTTC | TRBV7-2 | NA | TRBJ2-7 | NA | 12
CASRISRGSGYEQYF | TGTGCCAGCAGGATAAGTAGAGGGAGTGGCTACGAGCAGTACTTC | TRBV27 | NA | TRBJ2-7 | NA | 15
CASSTGSMNTEAFF | TGTGCCAGCTCGACCGGGAGCATGAACACTGAAGCTTTCTTT | TRBV18 | NA | TRBJ1-1 | NA | 14
CASRAMWDEQYF | TGTGCCAGCAGAGCAATGTGGGACGAGCAGTACTTC | TRBV6-7 | NA | TRBJ2-7 | once | 12
CASSYPRQGAVNTEAFF | TGTGCCAGCAGTTACCCTAGACAGGGGGCAGTGAACACTGAAGCTTTCTTT | TRBV6-2/TRBV6-3 | TRBD1 | TRBJ1-1 | few | 17
CATLLAGGNEQFF | TGTGCCACGTTACTAGCGGGAGGGAATGAGCAGTTCTTC | TRBV10-3 | TRBD2 | TRBJ2-1 | NA | 13
CASSGRGGKLFF | TGTGCCAGCAGCGGCAGGGGAGGAAAACTGTTTTTT | TRBV6-5 | NA | TRBJ1-4 | NA | 12
CASSLNSGEQYF | TGTGCCAGCAGCCTCAATAGCGGAGAGCAGTACTTC | TRBV7-2 | NA | TRBJ2-7 | NA | 12
CASSLAQGGETQYF | TGTGCCAGCAGTTTAGCCCAGGGAGGTGAGACCCAGTACTTC | TRBV28 | NA | TRBJ2-5 | NA | 14